The 25 T cell receptor beta chains below come from one sample, sequenced in a study of blood T cell repertoires in COVID-19. The data were produced by immunoSEQ multiplex PCR, yet TCRdb's version contains in-frame clones alone and is incomplete. The sample shows tens of thousands of clones, around nine tenths of them seen only once. Sequenced input: peripheral blood. The receptor set was obtained from a human donor in a cohort sampled during active COVID-19.

V is TRBV5-6 and J is TRBJ2-3; 9 bases align to TRBD2. J lost 9 bases, V lost 0 bases, and 8 bases had no gene match. Germline CDR1 and CDR2: SGHDT and YYEEEE. The length of the CDR3 is 15 residues. CDR3 in DNA: TGTGCCAGCAGCTTGGCCAGCGGGGGGCCACTGACGCAGTATTTT. The encoded protein is CASSLASGGPLTQYF.

This clone was found a few times. The CDR3 is CASSQVPVGRQGYTF. DNA of the CDR3: TGCGCCAGCAGCCAAGTCCCCGTCGGCCGACAGGGCTACACCTTC. The chain recombines TRBV4-1 with TRBJ1-2, with D perhaps TRBD1 (5 bases). The V and J ends lost 1 base and 8 bases respectively, with 17 bases between them. The CDR3 sequence is 15 residues long. Germline CDR1 MGHRA, CDR2 YSYEKL.

This chain connects TRBV7-2 to TRBJ2-1; 8 bases line up with TRBD2. Germline V gives CDR1 SGHTA, CDR2 FQGNSA. The V segment lost 5 bases and the J segment 1 base; nucleotides outside the gene matches: 10. The CDR3 extends over 17 amino acids. The CDR3 is CASSGLGGERSYNEQFF. The CDR3 DNA is TGTGCCAGCAGCGGCCTCGGGGGGGAAAGATCCTACAATGAGCAGTTCTTC.

This chain connects TRBV15 to TRBJ1-5; the D is unclear. Trimming took 3 bases from V and 0 from J, leaving 6 bases between them. The CDR3 totals 14 residues. Germline V gene data show CDR1 as LNHNV and CDR2 as YYDKDF (reference sequence). CDR3: CATSSVFSNQPQHF. The CDR3 coding sequence is TGTGCCACCAGCAGCGTGTTTAGCAATCAGCCCCAGCATTTT. Complete variable domain (other parts from reference TRBV15 and TRBJ1-5): DAMVIQNPRYQVTQFGKPVTLSCSQTLNHNVMYWYQQKSSQAPKLLFHYYDKDFNNEADTPDNFQSRRPNTSFCFLDIRSPGLGDTAMYLCATSSVFSNQPQHFGDGTRLSIL.

The rearrangement uses TRBV2 and TRBJ2-7; TRBD2 matches 7 bases. The CDR3 is 13 amino acids. Germline trimming cut 8 bases from V and 2 bases from J; bases unmatched to any gene: 6. From germline, CDR1 is SNHLY and CDR2 FYNNEI. The CDR3 DNA reads as TGTGCCAGCCGCGGGGGACCTACCTACGAGCAGTACTTC. Amino acid sequence: CASRGGPTYEQYF.

V is TRBV9 and J is TRBJ2-5; no definite D call. The CDR3 has 14 residues. Trimming removed 0 bases at V and 1 base at J, with 7 bases between. In germline, CDR1 is SGDLS, CDR2 YYNGEE. As DNA, the CDR3 is TGTGCCAGCAGCGTAGGTTTTAGCCAAGAGACCCAGTACTTC. This codes for CASSVGFSQETQYF.

The rearrangement links TRBV18 to TRBJ2-5; 8 bases agree with TRBD1. Per germline, CDR1 KGHSH and CDR2 LQKENI. The length of the CDR3 is 15 residues. V lost 3 bases, J lost 4 bases, and 7 bases stayed unmatched. The CDR3 nucleotides read TGTGCCAGCTCACCGGCACAGGGGGTAGGAGAGACCCAGTACTTC. This gives the protein CASSPAQGVGETQYF.

This clone was found a few times. The chain employs TRBV3-1 (or the pseudogene TRBV3-2) and TRBJ2-3, with 7 bases that match TRBD2. Trimming took 6 bases from V and 6 from J; bases not matched to a gene: 9. The germline gives CDR1 LGHDT, CDR2 YNNKEL (reference sequence). The CDR3 loop spans 14 amino acids. The CDR3 loop is CASSLPAGGDTQYF. The CDR3, as DNA: TGTGCCAGCAGTCTTCCGGCCGGGGGGGATACGCAGTATTTT.

The chain employs TRBV4-3 and TRBJ2-1, with 9 nucleotides matching TRBD1. The CDR3 runs to 15 residues. Germline assignment: CDR1 LGHNA and CDR2 YSLEER. The junction had 4 bases not matched to a gene; V was cut back by 4 bases and J by 3 bases. DNA for the CDR3: TGCGCCAGCAGCCCGGGGGACAGGGACTACAATGAGCAGTTCTTC. As protein: CASSPGDRDYNEQFF.

The chain combines TRBV19 with TRBJ1-2, with a possible D match to TRBD1 (5 bases). V was pared by 5 bases and J by 7 bases, with 8 bases between. The germline V gene encodes CDR1 LNHDA and CDR2 SQIVND (reference sequence). The CDR3 covers 11 residues. This CDR3 reads CASSFGGGYTF. In nucleotides, the CDR3 is TGTGCCAGTAGTTTCGGGGGTGGCTACACCTTC. Full variable domain (outside the CDR3, taken from reference TRBV19 and TRBJ1-2): DGGITQSPKYLFRKEGQNVTLSCEQNLNHDAMYWYRQDPGQGLRLIYYSQIVNDFQKGDIAEGYSVSREKKESFPLTVTSAQKNPTAFYLCASSFGGGYTFGSGTRLTVV.

The chain carries TRBV6-2 or TRBV6-3 and TRBJ1-1; D is uncertain. The CDR3 runs to 18 residues. Trimming shortened V by 5 bases and J by 11 bases, and 33 bases separated the two germline ends. Germline V gives CDR1 MNHEY, CDR2 SVGEGT. The CDR3 DNA follows: TGTGCCAGCAGTCCACCACCGGGTAGTATTTATACTAGGGTCGGCGCTTTCTTT. This gives the protein CASSPPPGSIYTRVGAFF.

This clone was observed a single time. The chain couples TRBV3-1 (or the pseudogene TRBV3-2) to TRBJ1-1; D possibly corresponds to TRBD1 (6 bases). The CDR3 consists of 15 residues. Trimming stripped 4 bases from V and 3 bases from J, with 15 bases between. Germline-derived CDR1 and CDR2 are LGHDT and YNNKEL (reference sequence). The CDR3 region is CASSRRGGRDTEAFF. The CDR3 DNA reads TGTGCCAGCAGCCGGCGAGGGGGAAGGGACACTGAAGCTTTCTTT.

This clone was picked up one time. This sequence joins TRBV30 and TRBJ2-7, with 7 bases identical to TRBD1. The CDR3 contains 12 residues. Germline trimming cut 5 bases from V and 5 bases from J; bases unmatched to any gene: 6. Germline CDR1 GTSNPN, CDR2 SVGIG (reference sequence). CDR3 protein: CAWVTGSDEQYF. In DNA, the CDR3 is TGTGCCTGGGTGACAGGGTCGGACGAGCAGTACTTC.

V and J are TRBV9 and TRBJ2-5, with a possible D match to TRBD1 (7 bases). V shed 3 bases and J shed 2 bases, with 14 bases lying between them. The CDR3 runs 15 residues. Per the germline V gene, CDR1 is SGDLS and CDR2 is YYNGEE. The CDR3 nucleotides read TGTGCCAGCAGCGCCCAGACAGGGACTCAAGAGACCCAGTACTTC. It codes for CASSAQTGTQETQYF.

V is TRBV27 and J is TRBJ2-7; 9 nucleotides align to TRBD1. The V segment lost 5 bases and the J segment 3 bases; nucleotides outside the gene matches: 8. The germline gives CDR1 MNHEY, CDR2 SMNVEV (reference sequence). CDR3 length equals 15 residues. The CDR3 nucleotides read TGTGCCAGCAGTCTTGTGGGGACAGGGAACTACGAGCAGTACTTC. It codes for CASSLVGTGNYEQYF.

V gene TRBV3-1 (or the pseudogene TRBV3-2) combines with J gene TRBJ1-2; tentative D call: TRBD1 (6 bases). V was shortened by 0 bases and J by 2 bases, with 7 bases between the two germline ends. The germline gives CDR1 LGHDT, CDR2 YNNKEL (reference sequence). The CDR3 is 14 amino acids. The CDR3 protein is CASSQDQGNYGYTF. CDR3 nucleotides: TGTGCCAGCAGCCAAGATCAGGGGAACTATGGCTACACCTTC.

The chain uses TRBV11-2 and TRBJ2-1, with a weak D call TRBD1 (6 bases). CDR3 length: 15 residues. Germline CDR1 and CDR2: SGHAT and FQNNGV. Trimming removed 5 bases at V and 4 bases at J, with 15 bases between. The CDR3 DNA reads TGTGCCAGCAGCCGCGTGCAGGGGTCTTACAATGAGCAGTTCTTC. This codes for CASSRVQGSYNEQFF.

This chain links TRBV27 with TRBJ2-2; 8 bases are shared with TRBD2. Germline V lookup: CDR1 MNHEY, CDR2 SMNVEV (reference sequence). This CDR3 comprises 14 residues. Trimming took 3 bases from V and 5 from J; bases not matched to a gene: 2. CDR3 sequence reads: CASSFGGATGELFF. In nucleotides, the CDR3 is TGTGCCAGCAGTTTCGGGGGGGCTACCGGGGAGCTGTTTTTT.

V gene TRBV6-5 combines with J gene TRBJ1-1; D uncertain. Trimming took 8 bases from V and 4 from J, leaving 17 bases between them. CDR3 length equals 14 residues. Germline values: CDR1 MNHEY, CDR2 SVGAGI. The CDR3, as DNA: TGTGCCAGCCAGAGGGCACAGTGGGCCACTGAAGCTTTCTTT. Residues: CASQRAQWATEAFF.

The rearrangement joins TRBV5-1 to TRBJ1-6; D might be TRBD1 (5 bases). V was shortened by 4 bases and J by 7 bases, with 9 bases between the two germline ends. The CDR3 covers 13 residues. Germline V gives CDR1 SGHRS, CDR2 YFSETQ. CDR3 sequence (DNA): TGCGCCAGCAGCCTGGCAGGGAATTCACCCCTCCACTTT. It codes for CASSLAGNSPLHF.

This rearrangement joins TRBV12-3 or TRBV12-4 to TRBJ1-3, with D unclear. V shed 4 bases and J shed 7 bases, with 5 bases lying between them. The CDR3 loop spans 11 amino acids. CDR3 sequence reads: CASSSGNTIYF. In DNA form, the CDR3 reads TGTGCCAGCAGTTCGGGGAACACCATATATTTT.

The CDR3 nucleotides read TGTGCCAGCAGCTCGGGACAGGGAATCGAAAAACTGTTTTTT. Translating it yields CASSSGQGIEKLFF. The chain combines TRBV7-6 with TRBJ1-4; 9 bases agree with TRBD1. Germline CDR1 is SGHVS and CDR2 is FNYEAQ. CDR3 length: 14 amino acids. After removal of 4 bases from V and 8 bases from J, the junction contained 5 bases not matched to a gene.

This clone was counted only a few times. The chain combines TRBV5-1 with TRBJ1-1; D uncertain. The germline CDR1 and CDR2 sequences are SGHRS and YFSETQ. This CDR3 has 14 residues. The germline V and J ends were trimmed by 4 bases and 4 bases, with 14 bases remaining between them. CDR3 loop: CASSTRETPTEAFF. CDR3 nucleotides: TGCGCCAGCAGCACCCGAGAAACCCCCACTGAAGCTTTCTTT. The whole variable domain, filled in from reference TRBV5-1 and TRBJ1-1, reads KAGVTQTPRYLIKTRGQQVTLSCSPISGHRSVSWYQQTPGQGLQFLFEYFSETQRNKGNFPGRFSGRQFSNSRSEMNVSTLELGDSALYLCASSTRETPTEAFFGQGTRLTVV.

The V call is TRBV19, the J call TRBJ2-7; the D gene is possibly TRBD1 (6 bases). V lost 2 bases and J 3 bases, leaving 8 bases between the germline ends. The CDR3 extends over 13 amino acids. Germline V lookup: CDR1 LNHDA, CDR2 SQIVND (reference sequence). The CDR3 DNA reads as TGTGCCAGTAGTATACGACAGGACTACGAGCAGTACTTC. This codes for CASSIRQDYEQYF.

This CDR3 is CASSPDEGMNTEAFF. CDR3 nucleotides: TGTGCCAGCAGTCCTGATGAGGGTATGAACACTGAAGCTTTCTTT. V and J are TRBV11-2 and TRBJ1-1; no reliable D call. V gave up 6 bases and J gave up 0 bases, with 14 bases separating them. This CDR3 has 15 amino acids. Germline loops: CDR1 SGHAT, CDR2 FQNNGV.